A single sample gave rise to the 26 T cell receptor beta chains below, sequenced in a study of cytomegalovirus exposure and HLA in healthy donors. The PCR had 60 Vbeta and 13 Jbeta primers. The protocol was immunoSEQ multiplex PCR, while the TCRdb copy is restricted to in-frame clones and leaves out a portion. The table lists over 150,000 clones, 77% of them singletons. The source material was PBMCs. These receptors came from a woman in her sixties in good health and CMV-seropositive.

The count of this clone is one. The chain joins TRBV7-3 to TRBJ1-2; no clear D. Trimming removed 5 bases at V and 3 bases at J, with 13 bases between. The CDR3 contains 14 residues. Germline values: CDR1 SGHTA, CDR2 FQGTGA. The CDR3 nucleotides read TGTGCCAGCAGCCTGGACTATTCTGACTATGGCTACACCTTC. Its translation is CASSLDYSDYGYTF.

Details on this clone: The sample holds other DNA sequences that translate to the same CDR3. The rearrangement uses TRBV5-1 and TRBJ1-3; 7 bases map to TRBD1. Germline lookup yields CDR1 SGHRS and CDR2 YFSETQ. The CDR3 contains 14 residues. The V segment lost 7 bases and the J segment 2 bases; nucleotides outside the gene matches: 6. The CDR3 bases are TGCGCCAGCTCCTCCGACAGGGCTGGAAACACCATATATTTT. This encodes CASSSDRAGNTIYF.

This rearrangement joins TRBV30 to TRBJ2-3; D is uncertain. This CDR3 is 11 amino acids long. Germline loops: CDR1 GTSNPN, CDR2 SVGIG (reference sequence). V lost 5 bases and J lost 4, with 7 bases in between. CDR3 sequence (DNA): TGTGCCTGGGCCCTAGCAGATACGCAGTATTTT. The encoded protein is CAWALADTQYF.

The gene calls are TRBV19 and TRBJ1-3, with 8 bases identical to TRBD1. CDR1 is LNHDA, CDR2 SQIVND, per germline (reference sequence). After removal of 2 bases from V and 0 bases from J, the junction contained 3 bases not matched to a gene. CDR3 size: 16 residues. The CDR3 DNA reads TGTGCCAGTAGTATACAGGGGGCAAGCTCTGGAAACACCATATATTTT. Translation gives CASSIQGASSGNTIYF. The full variable domain, with the rest looked up from reference TRBV19 and TRBJ1-3, is DGGITQSPKYLFRKEGQNVTLSCEQNLNHDAMYWYRQDPGQGLRLIYYSQIVNDFQKGDIAEGYSVSREKKESFPLTVTSAQKNPTAFYLCASSIQGASSGNTIYFGEGSWLTVV.

The rearrangement uses TRBV19 and TRBJ1-6, with 7 bases fitting TRBD1. Germline V gene data show CDR1 as LNHDA and CDR2 as SQIVND (reference sequence). Trimming cost V 4 bases and J 3 bases; bases outside gene matches: 0. This CDR3 has 14 amino acids. CDR3 in DNA: TGTGCCAGTAGTAGGGACAGCTATAATTCACCCCTCCACTTT. Its translation: CASSRDSYNSPLHF.

This clone was recorded a few times. The chain links TRBV28 to TRBJ2-7, with 10 positions matching TRBD1. Germline assignment: CDR1 MDHEN and CDR2 SYDVKM. This CDR3 has 16 amino acids. The junction had 16 bases not matched to a gene; V was cut back by 10 bases and J by 4 bases. For the CDR3, the DNA is TGTGCCACCTACTGGAGTGGGACAGGGGTTAAATACGAGCAGTACTTC. It translates to CATYWSGTGVKYEQYF. The full variable domain, with the rest looked up from reference TRBV28 and TRBJ2-7, is DVKVTQSSRYLVKRTGEKVFLECVQDMDHENMFWYRQDPGLGLRLIYFSYDVKMKEKGDIPEGYSVSREKKERFSLILESASTNQTSMYLCATYWSGTGVKYEQYFGPGTRLTVT.

The rearrangement uses TRBV27 and TRBJ1-2, with 7 positions matching TRBD1. CDR3 length: 14 amino acids. Germline-derived CDR1 and CDR2 are MNHEY and SMNVEV (reference sequence). V lost 2 bases and J lost 1; bases outside the gene matches: 1. CDR3 sequence (DNA): TGTGCCAGCAGTTTAAGGGACAGTAACTATGGCTACACCTTC. Amino acid sequence: CASSLRDSNYGYTF.

This clone was counted ten times or more. The gene calls are TRBV15 and TRBJ2-3; TRBD2 might be the D (6 bases). This CDR3 region has 17 residues. V was cut by 1 base and J by 0 bases, with 14 bases left in between. Germline V gives CDR1 LNHNV, CDR2 YYDKDF (reference sequence). CDR3 residues: CATSRAGLSRSTDTQYF. The CDR3 nucleotides read TGTGCCACCAGCAGAGCAGGACTAAGCCGTAGCACAGATACGCAGTATTTT. Combining the CDR3 with reference TRBV15 and TRBJ2-3 gives the whole variable domain DAMVIQNPRYQVTQFGKPVTLSCSQTLNHNVMYWYQQKSSQAPKLLFHYYDKDFNNEADTPDNFQSRRPNTSFCFLDIRSPGLGDTAMYLCATSRAGLSRSTDTQYFGPGTRLTVL.

The chain couples TRBV19 to TRBJ1-5; D gene ambiguous. Germline-derived CDR1 and CDR2 are LNHDA and SQIVND (reference sequence). Trimming cost V 4 bases and J 0 bases, with 13 bases left between them. CDR3 length: 16 amino acids. The CDR3 DNA follows: TGTGCCAGTAGTAAGTCCCAGATCAATAGCAATCAGCCCCAGCATTTT. Protein product: CASSKSQINSNQPQHF.

The chain is built from TRBV7-9 and TRBJ1-6; TRBD1 matches at 7 bases. The CDR3 totals 14 residues. CDR1 and CDR2 from the germline V gene are SEHNR and FQNEAQ (reference sequence). V trimming: 3 bases; J trimming: 8 bases; junction bases outside the gene matches: 4. CDR3 nucleotides: TGTGCCAGCAGCTTCGGGACAGCTTATTCACCCCTCCACTTT. The encoded protein is CASSFGTAYSPLHF.

To note about this clone: Other DNA sequences within the sample encode an identical CDR3. The V and J genes are TRBV28 and TRBJ1-1; 8 nucleotides line up with TRBD1. The germline V gene has CDR1 MDHEN and CDR2 SYDVKM. The J segment lost 3 bases and the V segment lost 4 bases, leaving 4 bases of the junction unmatched. The CDR3 is 14 amino acids. As DNA, the CDR3 is TGTGCCAGCAGTTCAGGGGGCTCAGACACTGAAGCTTTCTTT. This translates into CASSSGGSDTEAFF.

The sample holds a few counts of this clone. The gene calls are TRBV7-3 and TRBJ1-2; 7 bases align to TRBD1. In germline, CDR1 is SGHTA, CDR2 FQGTGA. The CDR3 is 13 amino acids. Trimming at V came to 5 bases and at J to 6 bases, leaving 6 bases not matched to a gene. The CDR3 bases are TGTGCCAGCAGCCCCCAGGGGGGAAATGGCTACACCTTC. Translation: CASSPQGGNGYTF.

V and J are TRBV7-9 and TRBJ2-3; D is perhaps TRBD1 (5 bases). V lost 5 bases and J 0 bases, leaving 9 bases between the germline ends. The germline V gene has CDR1 SEHNR and CDR2 FQNEAQ (reference sequence). The CDR3 is 14 amino acids. CDR3 protein: CASSTPGSTDTQYF. Written as DNA, the CDR3 is TGTGCCAGCAGCACCCCAGGGAGCACAGATACGCAGTATTTT.

V gene TRBV19 combines with J gene TRBJ1-1; D gene uncertain. The CDR3 runs 12 residues. V lost 5 bases, J lost 4 bases, and 8 bases lay in between. Germline V gene lookup returns CDR1 LNHDA and CDR2 SQIVND (reference sequence). This CDR3 is CASSFLGTEAFF. DNA for the CDR3: TGTGCCAGTAGTTTTCTAGGCACTGAAGCTTTCTTT.

This clone occurred a few times. The V call is TRBV5-6, the J call TRBJ2-7; the D gene is possibly TRBD1 (6 bases). CDR3 size: 14 residues. The germline V and J ends were trimmed by 5 bases and 3 bases, with 15 bases remaining between them. CDR1 is SGHDT, CDR2 YYEEEE, per germline. The CDR3 loop reads CASRRTGSVYEQYF. DNA for the CDR3: TGTGCCAGCAGAAGAACAGGGTCAGTCTACGAGCAGTACTTC. The full variable domain, its missing parts supplied by reference TRBV5-6 and TRBJ2-7, is DAGVTQSPTHLIKTRGQQVTLRCSPKSGHDTVSWYQQALGQGPQFIFQYYEEEERQRGNFPDRFSGHQFPNYSSELNVNALLLGDSALYLCASRRTGSVYEQYFGPGTRLTVT.

This clone was recorded a few times. CDR3 residues: CATSNTGPGTLHF. The CDR3 DNA is TGTGCCACCAGCAACACAGGGCCCGGGACCCTCCACTTT. This sequence joins TRBV15 and TRBJ1-6; TRBD1 might be the D (6 bases). V was pared by 4 bases and J by 14 bases, with 15 bases between. CDR1 and CDR2 from the germline V gene are LNHNV and YYDKDF (reference sequence). The CDR3 contains 13 residues.

The V and J genes are TRBV5-6 and TRBJ1-1; weak D call: TRBD1 (6 bases). V shed 4 bases and J shed 10 bases, with 14 bases lying between them. This CDR3 has 12 amino acids. The germline V gene has CDR1 SGHDT and CDR2 YYEEEE. The CDR3 spells CASSPGTIGAFF. DNA for the CDR3: TGTGCCAGCAGCCCTGGGACAATCGGAGCTTTCTTT.

The chain has TRBV7-9 and TRBJ1-5; 7 bases are a match to TRBD1. V shed 5 bases and J 0 bases; nucleotides not matched to a gene: 4. Germline values: CDR1 SEHNR, CDR2 FQNEAQ (reference sequence). The CDR3 sequence is 15 residues long. The CDR3 sequence: CASSLGQDSNQPQHF. The CDR3 DNA follows: TGTGCCAGCAGCCTCGGACAGGATAGCAATCAGCCCCAGCATTTT. The variable domain in full, with the rest retrieved from reference TRBV7-9 and TRBJ1-5, is DTGVSQNPRHKITKRGQNVTFRCDPISEHNRLYWYRQTLGQGPEFLTYFQNEAQLEKSRLLSDRFSAERPKGSFSTLEIQRTEQGDSAMYLCASSLGQDSNQPQHFGDGTRLSIL.

CDR3 protein: CASSPPTGGNQPQHF. The CDR3, as DNA: TGTGCCAGCAGTCCCCCCACAGGCGGTAATCAGCCCCAGCATTTT. This chain uses TRBV6-6 with TRBJ1-5; D possibly corresponds to TRBD1 (5 bases). The CDR3 runs 15 residues. Between the trimmed V and J ends, which lost 5 bases and 4 bases, there was a span of 15 bases. The germline gives CDR1 MNHNY, CDR2 SVGAGI (reference sequence).

This clone was counted a few times. The chain employs TRBV13 and TRBJ2-5, with D possibly being TRBD2 (6 bases). This CDR3 contains 16 residues. Germline CDR1 and CDR2: PRHDT and FYEKMQ (reference sequence). V lost 4 bases and J lost 5, with 20 bases in between. The CDR3 region has the DNA TGTGCCAGCAGCTCCGCGGGTAGCGGCTCCGGGGAGACCCAGTACTTC. It codes for CASSSAGSGSGETQYF.

This clone appeared once. This chain uses TRBV9 with TRBJ1-4, with 9 bases fitting TRBD1. The CDR3 sequence is 18 residues long. Germline trimming cut 4 bases from V and 2 bases from J; bases unmatched to any gene: 12. Germline-derived CDR1 and CDR2 are SGDLS and YYNGEE. CDR3: CASSPRPGTGTTNEKLFF. In DNA form, the CDR3 reads TGTGCCAGCAGCCCTCGTCCCGGGACAGGGACGACTAATGAAAAACTGTTTTTT.

V gene TRBV18 combines with J gene TRBJ2-2; TRBD1 agrees at 7 bases. J lost 6 bases, V lost 3 bases, and 10 bases had no gene match. Germline CDR1 reads KGHSH; CDR2 reads LQKENI. CDR3 length equals 16 residues. CDR3 nucleotides: TGTGCCAGCTCACCCCGGACAGGCGGTGGCCCCGGGGAGCTGTTTTTT. Its translation is CASSPRTGGGPGELFF.

This chain uses TRBV15 with TRBJ2-3, with 7 positions matching TRBD2. The CDR3 length is 15 residues. Trimming removed 3 bases from V and 1 base from J; junction bases left unmatched: 4. The germline V gene encodes CDR1 LNHNV and CDR2 YYDKDF (reference sequence). Written as DNA, the CDR3 is TGTGCCACCAGCAGGGACGGACTAGGCACAGATACGCAGTATTTT. Encoded protein: CATSRDGLGTDTQYF.

The chain recombines TRBV6-5 with TRBJ2-7; D gene uncertain. The CDR3 sequence is 11 residues long. Between the trimmed V and J ends, which lost 6 bases and 7 bases, there was a span of 10 bases. Germline values: CDR1 MNHEY, CDR2 SVGAGI. CDR3 coding DNA: TGTGCCAGCAGCCAAGCACTTGAGCAGTACTTC. It codes for CASSQALEQYF.

This clone was detected a few times. The chain employs TRBV11-2 and TRBJ2-1; 9 nucleotides agree with TRBD2. The CDR3 is made up of 17 amino acids. The J segment lost 6 bases and the V segment lost 1 base, leaving 10 bases of the junction unmatched. CDR1 and CDR2 (germline): SGHAT, FQNNGV. The CDR3 sequence is CASSLGVFSGGSNEQFF. The CDR3 DNA is TGTGCCAGCAGCTTAGGGGTTTTTAGCGGGGGAAGCAATGAGCAGTTCTTC.

This clone was detected only a few times. This chain joins TRBV4-2 and TRBJ2-5; D perhaps matches TRBD2 (6 bases). Germline V gene data show CDR1 as LGHNA and CDR2 as YNFKEQ. The CDR3 is made up of 14 amino acids. V shed 1 base and J shed 7 bases, with 13 bases lying between them. CDR3 coding DNA: TGTGCCAGCAGCCAAGGATTAATGGGAGGGACCCAGTACTTC. Its protein product is CASSQGLMGGTQYF.